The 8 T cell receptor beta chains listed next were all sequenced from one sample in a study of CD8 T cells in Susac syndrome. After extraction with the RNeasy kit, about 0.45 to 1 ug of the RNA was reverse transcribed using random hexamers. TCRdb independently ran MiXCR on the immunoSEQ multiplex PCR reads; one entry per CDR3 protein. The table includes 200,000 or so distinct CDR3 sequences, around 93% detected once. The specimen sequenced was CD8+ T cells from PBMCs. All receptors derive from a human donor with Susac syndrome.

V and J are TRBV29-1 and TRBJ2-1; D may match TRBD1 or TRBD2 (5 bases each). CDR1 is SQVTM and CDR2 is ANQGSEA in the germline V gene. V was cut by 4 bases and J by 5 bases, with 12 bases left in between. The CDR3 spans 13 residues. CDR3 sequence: CSVGGSENNEQFF. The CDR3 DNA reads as TGCAGCGTTGGGGGGTCCGAGAACAATGAGCAGTTCTTC.

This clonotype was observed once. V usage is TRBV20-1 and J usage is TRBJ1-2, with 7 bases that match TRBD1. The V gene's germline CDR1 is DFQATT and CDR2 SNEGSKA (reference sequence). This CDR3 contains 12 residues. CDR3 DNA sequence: TGCACCAAAAGACAGGGCTACTATGGCTACACCTTC. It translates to CTKRQGYYGYTF.

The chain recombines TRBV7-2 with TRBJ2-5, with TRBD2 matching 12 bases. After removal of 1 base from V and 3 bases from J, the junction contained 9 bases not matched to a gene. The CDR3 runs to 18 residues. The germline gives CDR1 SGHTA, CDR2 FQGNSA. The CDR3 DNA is TGTGCCAGCAGCTTAGTTCGCATGCTAGCGGGAGGGGAAGAGACCCAGTACTTC. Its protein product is CASSLVRMLAGGEETQYF.

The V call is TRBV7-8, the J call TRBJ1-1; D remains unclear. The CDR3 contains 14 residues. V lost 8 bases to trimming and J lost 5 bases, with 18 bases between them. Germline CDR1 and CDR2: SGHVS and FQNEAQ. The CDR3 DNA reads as TGTGCCAGCTCTTTGGACGCCAACCCGACTGAAGCTTTCTTT. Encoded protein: CASSLDANPTEAFF.

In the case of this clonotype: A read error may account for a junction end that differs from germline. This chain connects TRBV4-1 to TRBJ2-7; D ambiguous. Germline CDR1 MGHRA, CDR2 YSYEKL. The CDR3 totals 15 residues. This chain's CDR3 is CASSQVFAASHEQYF. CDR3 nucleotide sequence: TGCGCCAGCAGCCAAGTTTTTGCGGCCTCCCACGAGCAGTACTTC.

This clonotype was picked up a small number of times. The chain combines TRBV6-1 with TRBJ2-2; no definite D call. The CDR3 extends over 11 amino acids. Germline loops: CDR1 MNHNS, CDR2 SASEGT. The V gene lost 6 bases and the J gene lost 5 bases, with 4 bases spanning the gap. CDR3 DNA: TGTGCCAGCAGGTCTACCGGGGAGCTGTTTTTT. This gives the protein CASRSTGELFF.

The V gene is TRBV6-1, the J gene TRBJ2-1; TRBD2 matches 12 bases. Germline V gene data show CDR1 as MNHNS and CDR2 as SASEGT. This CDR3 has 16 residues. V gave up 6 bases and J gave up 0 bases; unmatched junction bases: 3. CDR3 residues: CASRPLAGGSYNEQFF. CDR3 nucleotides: TGTGCCAGCAGACCACTAGCGGGGGGCTCCTACAATGAGCAGTTCTTC.

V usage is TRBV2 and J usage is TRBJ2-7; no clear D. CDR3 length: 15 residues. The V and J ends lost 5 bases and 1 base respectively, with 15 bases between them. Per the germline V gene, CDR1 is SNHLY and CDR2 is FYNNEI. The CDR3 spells CASSFPDLSSYEQYF. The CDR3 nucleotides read TGTGCCAGCAGTTTTCCGGACCTTTCGTCCTACGAGCAGTACTTC.